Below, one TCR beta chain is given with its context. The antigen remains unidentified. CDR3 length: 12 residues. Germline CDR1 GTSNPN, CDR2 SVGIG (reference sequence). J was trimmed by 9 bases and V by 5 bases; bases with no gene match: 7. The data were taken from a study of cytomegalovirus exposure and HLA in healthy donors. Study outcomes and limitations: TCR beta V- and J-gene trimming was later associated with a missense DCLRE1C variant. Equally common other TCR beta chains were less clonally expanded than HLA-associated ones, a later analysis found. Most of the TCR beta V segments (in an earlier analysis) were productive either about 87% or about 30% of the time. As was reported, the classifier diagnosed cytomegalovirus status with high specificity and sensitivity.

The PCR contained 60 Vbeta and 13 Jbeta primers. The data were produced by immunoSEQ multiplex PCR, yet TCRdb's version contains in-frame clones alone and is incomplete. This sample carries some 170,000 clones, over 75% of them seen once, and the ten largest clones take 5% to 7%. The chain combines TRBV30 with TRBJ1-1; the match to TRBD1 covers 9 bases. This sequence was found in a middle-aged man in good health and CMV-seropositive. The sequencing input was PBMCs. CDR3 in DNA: TGTGCCTGGGCCCCGGGACAGGGAAAAGCTTTCTTT. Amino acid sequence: CAWAPGQGKAFF.